This T cell receptor (beta chain) was identified during a study of identical twins. TCRdb reprocessed the 5' RACE reads with MiXCR, giving one entry per CDR3 protein. Of a few hundred thousand distinct CDR3 sequences in the sample, roughly 15% are singletons; the top ten hold roughly 0.43%. Per the germline V gene, CDR1 is SNHLY and CDR2 is FYNNEI. The V end was cut by 7 bases, the J end by 4 bases, with 12 bases between. The CDR3 consists of 13 residues. All donors were healthy, and all were Caucasian. The same data also contributed to another study, on yellow fever vaccine responses in identical twins.

The sequenced material came from CD4+ T cells sorted from blood. The receptor was derived from a woman under 30 in good health. V is TRBV2 and J is TRBJ2-3; D not certain. The CDR3 coding sequence is TGTGCCAGCACATGGATTGGTTCAGATACGCAGTATTTT. Protein product: CASTWIGSDTQYF.